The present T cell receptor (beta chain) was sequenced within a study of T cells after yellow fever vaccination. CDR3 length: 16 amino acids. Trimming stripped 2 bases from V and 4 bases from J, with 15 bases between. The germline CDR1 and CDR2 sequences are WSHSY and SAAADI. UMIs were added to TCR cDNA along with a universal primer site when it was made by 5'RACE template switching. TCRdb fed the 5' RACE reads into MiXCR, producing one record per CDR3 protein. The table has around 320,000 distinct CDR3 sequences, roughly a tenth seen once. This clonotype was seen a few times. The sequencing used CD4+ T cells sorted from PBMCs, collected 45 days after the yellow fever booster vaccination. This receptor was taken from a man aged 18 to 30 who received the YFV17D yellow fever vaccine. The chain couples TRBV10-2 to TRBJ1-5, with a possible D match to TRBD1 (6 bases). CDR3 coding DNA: TGCGCCAGCAGTGAGAAATACCGGGACATTAATCAGCCCCAGCATTTT. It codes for CASSEKYRDINQPQHF.